The 8 T cell receptor beta chains in this list originate from one sample, sequenced in a study of shared clonotypes between healthy human individuals. Repertoires were generated with immunoSEQ multiplex PCR, while TCRdb's copy carries only in-frame clones and drops some. The repertoire includes approximately 440,000 clones, 60% to 80% of them detected once, and more than 10% sits in the top ten. The sequenced material came from PBMCs. These receptors originate from a woman in her thirties or forties in good health. Some clones in this sample may be carry-over from other donors' samples.

The rearrangement joins TRBV20-1 to TRBJ1-3; the D is unclear. This CDR3 contains 11 residues. Germline CDR1 DFQATT, CDR2 SNEGSKA (reference sequence). V lost 4 bases, J lost 0 bases, and 1 base lay in between. The CDR3 DNA follows: TGCAGTGCTAACTCTGGAAACACCATATATTTT. It is translated as CSANSGNTIYF.

This clone has a handful of counts. The V gene is TRBV6-1, the J gene TRBJ1-2, with D uncertain. CDR1 MNHNS and CDR2 SASEGT come from the germline V gene. The CDR3 has 13 residues. Trimming shortened V by 0 bases and J by 7 bases, and 9 bases separated the two germline ends. The DNA of the CDR3 is TGTGCCAGCAGTGAAGCGGTAGGAGGTGGCTACACCTTC. Protein product: CASSEAVGGGYTF.

The rearrangement uses TRBV5-2 and TRBJ1-5. TRBV5-2 is labeled a pseudogene. The length of the CDR3 is 14 residues. CDR3 loop: CASSFGSRHQPQHF. Here the CDR3 DNA reads TGTGCCAGCAGCTTCGGCAGTAGGCACCAGCCCCAGCATTTT.

The gene calls are TRBV7-6 and TRBJ2-1; 10 bases are a match to TRBD2. The CDR3 sequence is 17 residues long. V lost 5 bases, J lost 1 base, and 8 bases stayed unmatched. Germline values: CDR1 SGHVS, CDR2 FNYEAQ. The CDR3 is CASSPILSGRSYNEQFF. DNA of the CDR3: TGTGCCAGCAGCCCGATACTTAGCGGGAGGTCCTACAATGAGCAGTTCTTC.

The chain couples TRBV7-3 to TRBJ2-1; weak D call: TRBD2 (5 bases). The germline gives CDR1 SGHTA, CDR2 FQGTGA. The CDR3 contains 15 residues. Deletions cut 5 bases from V and 3 bases from J, with 14 bases between. CDR3 sequence (DNA): TGTGCCAGCAGCCTTAAAACTAGTATCTACAATGAGCAGTTCTTC. This codes for CASSLKTSIYNEQFF.

Note on this clone: This likely came from a read error, as a far larger clone is one base away. Other nucleotide sequences in the sample specify the same CDR3. The chain recombines TRBV30 with TRBJ1-2; a possible D gene is TRBD1 (6 bases). From germline, CDR1 is GTSNPN and CDR2 SVGIG (reference sequence). The CDR3 contains 14 residues. DNA for the CDR3: TGCGCCTGGAGACCCCCTGGACAGAACTATGGCTACACCTTC. Its translation is CAWRPPGQNYGYTF.

The V call is TRBV7-9, the J call TRBJ1-1; D gene ambiguous. Trimming left V 0 bases short and J 4 bases short, with 9 bases between. Germline-derived CDR1 and CDR2 are SEHNR and FQNEAQ (reference sequence). The CDR3 loop spans 14 amino acids. The CDR3 sequence is CASSLARGSTEAFF. CDR3 DNA: TGTGCCAGCAGCTTAGCCCGGGGAAGCACTGAAGCTTTCTTT. The variable domain in full, with the rest retrieved from reference TRBV7-9 and TRBJ1-1, is DTGVSQNPRHKITKRGQNVTFRCDPISEHNRLYWYRQTLGQGPEFLTYFQNEAQLEKSRLLSDRFSAERPKGSFSTLEIQRTEQGDSAMYLCASSLARGSTEAFFGQGTRLTVV.

The V gene is TRBV6-6, the J gene TRBJ1-4; 7 nucleotides agree with TRBD1. The CDR3 runs to 16 residues. Unmatched junction bases numbered 14, after V lost 4 bases and J lost 9 bases. CDR1 and CDR2 from the germline V gene are MNHNY and SVGAGI (reference sequence). The CDR3 reads CASSLQGQFLIKKLFF. CDR3 sequence (DNA): TGTGCCAGCAGTTTACAGGGACAGTTCTTAATCAAAAAACTGTTTTTT.